This TCR beta chain was found in a study of blood T cell repertoires in COVID-19. Study-level background: Researchers got acute and convalescent COVID-19 samples from the United States, Italy and Spain.

Authors' analysis steps: Amplification with reference gene primers provided the estimates of nucleated cell counts. Using immunoSEQ multiplex PCR, the repertoire was profiled, and TCRdb retains in-frame clones only, with some absent. V, J and clone size were drawn from that table, and D and trimming were deduced from the DNA. This sample has 60,000 to 80,000 clones, with around 80% found just once. This CDR3 has 13 amino acids. V lost 6 bases and J lost 6; bases outside the gene matches: 7. The V gene's germline CDR1 is MDHEN and CDR2 SYDVKM. The receptor's source is a man aged 50 to 59 with COVID-19, enrolled during active disease. The sample comprised peripheral blood. J is TRBJ1-1 and V is TRBV28, with 7 positions matching TRBD1. CDR3 coding DNA: TGTGCCAGCAGCCCCCAGGACAGGTCTGAAGCTTTCTTT. Amino acid sequence: CASSPQDRSEAFF.